Listed below are T cell receptor beta chains from one sample, sequenced in a study of identical twins. TCRdb called the 5' RACE reads again in MiXCR, with one record for every CDR3 protein. The table shows 200,000 to 250,000 distinct CDR3 sequences, with approximately 7.3% occurring only once. These same data were also listed under a study on yellow fever vaccine responses in identical twins.

Sequenced material: CD8+ T cells sorted from blood. Receptors originate from a woman younger than 35 in good health. Both conserved end residues are part of each CDR3. A D gene is named only where the DNA matches it firmly. The listing skips clone size in some rows; elsewhere it reads once, few, many or a size class.

>TRBJ1-2|NA|NA|TRBV28
TGTGCCAGCAGTCTCCAGGGGCTGAGTCGTATCGGCTACACCTTC
CASSLQGLSRIGYTF
>TRBJ2-5|NA|NA|TRBV6-5
TGTGCCAGCAGTTACTCACGGGGGGCCCAAGAGACCCAGTACTTC
CASSYSRGAQETQYF
>TRBJ2-7|TRBD2|NA|TRBV11-3
TGTGCCAGCAGCTTATGGGAGGGCCCGTCCTACGAGCAGTACTTC
CASSLWEGPSYEQYF
>TRBJ1-5|NA|many|TRBV6-5
TGTGCCAGCAGTTACTCGGCGGTTCCCAATCAGCCCCAGCATTTT
CASSYSAVPNQPQHF
>TRBJ2-1|NA|few|TRBV5-6
TGTGCCAGCAGCCCCCCGGGATTAGTGAGCTCCTACAATGAGCAGTTCTTC
CASSPPGLVSSYNEQFF
>TRBJ2-2|TRBD1|once|TRBV12-3/TRBV12-4
TGTGCCATCTGTTTAGTAGGGTATCGGACAGGGGTCACCGGGGAGCTGTTTTTT
CAICLVGYRTGVTGELFF
>TRBJ2-2|NA|few|TRBV2
TGTGCCAGCTGCGCCCTGGGGGAACCTGGCGGGGAGCTGTTTTTT
CASCALGEPGGELFF
>TRBJ2-1|NA|NA|TRBV7-2
TGTGCCAGCAGCCTGTCGACAGGCCAATCCTCCTACAATGAGCAGTTCTTC
CASSLSTGQSSYNEQFF
>TRBJ1-1|NA|many|TRBV10-2
TGCGCCAGCAGTAGGGGCGGTGAAGCTTTCTTT
CASSRGGEAFF
>TRBJ2-7|NA|NA|TRBV2
TGTGCCAGCAGCCCCTGGGGCGGGGATAACTACGAGCAGTACTTC
CASSPWGGDNYEQYF
>TRBJ1-2|NA|few|TRBV12-3/TRBV12-4
TGTGCCAGCAGTGAGACAGCAAGTAACTATGGCTACACCTTC
CASSETASNYGYTF
>TRBJ2-5|NA|NA|TRBV11-1
TGTGCCAGCAGCAAAGATAACGGACTGGCGTACCAAGAGACCCAGTACTTC
CASSKDNGLAYQETQYF
>TRBJ2-1|NA|few|TRBV7-6
TGTGCCAGCAGCTTAGCAAAACCCGGGGTTCGGGCGGACAATGAGCAGTTCTTC
CASSLAKPGVRADNEQFF
>TRBJ2-1|TRBD2|few|TRBV20-1
TGCAGTGCTAGAGTGGTTACTAGCGGGATGGATGAGCAGTTCTTC
CSARVVTSGMDEQFF
>TRBJ1-6|NA|NA|TRBV4-1
TGCGCCAGCAGCCAAGTGGAAGGGGCTTTCTTGGGTTCACCCCTCCACTTT
CASSQVEGAFLGSPLHF
>TRBJ2-1|NA|NA|TRBV7-9
TGTGCCAGCAGCTTTCGCGCTGCCGAAGGGAATGAGCAGTTCTTC
CASSFRAAEGNEQFF
>TRBJ1-5|TRBD1|NA|TRBV2
TGTGCCAGCAGTGAGGGACAGGGACATCAGCCCCAGCATTTT
CASSEGQGHQPQHF
>TRBJ2-7|NA|few|TRBV5-1
TGCGCCAGCAGCGAAGGACAGACCTACGAGCAGTACTTC
CASSEGQTYEQYF
>TRBJ2-3|TRBD2|NA|TRBV29-1
TGCAGCGTTGATGGACTAGCGGTAATTAGCACAGATACGCAGTATTTT
CSVDGLAVISTDTQYF
>TRBJ2-1|NA|once|TRBV12-3/TRBV12-4
TGTGCCAGCAGTTTTACGGGGTCGAACCATGAGCAGTTCTTC
CASSFTGSNHEQFF
>TRBJ2-3|TRBD2|many|TRBV4-1
TGCGCCAGCAGCCGGGGACTAACTAGCACAGATACGCAGTATTTT
CASSRGLTSTDTQYF
>TRBJ2-2|TRBD2|few|TRBV7-9
TGTGCCAGCAGCTCACTAGCGGGCCTAGGAACCGGGGAGCTGTTTTTT
CASSSLAGLGTGELFF